Listed here are 31 T cell receptor beta chains from one sample, sequenced in a study of T-cell memory formation after mild COVID-19. MiXCR was run by TCRdb on the 5' RACE reads, yielding one entry per CDR3 protein. The table has 400,000 to 550,000 distinct CDR3 sequences, 25% seen once. Sequenced: PBMCs or a T cell subset sorted from them (not recorded which). The receptors shown here come from an adult woman who had mild COVID-19 (a few samples of this study predate the infection). Cell type and time point are not known.

CDR3 coding DNA: TGTGCCAGCAGCTTCGGCCCAAGCGGGGGATCATGGGAGCAGTACTTC. It encodes CASSFGPSGGSWEQYF. The chain uses TRBV5-6 and TRBJ2-7; 8 positions agree with TRBD2. The CDR3 is made up of 16 amino acids. The ends lost 2 bases at V and 7 bases at J; junction bases unmatched: 14. CDR1 and CDR2 (germline): SGHDT, YYEEEE.

V and J are TRBV29-1 and TRBJ2-7; D possibly uses TRBD1 or TRBD2 (5 bases each). This CDR3 spans 13 amino acids. CDR1 and CDR2 from the germline V gene are SQVTM and ANQGSEA. V shed 4 bases and J shed 2 bases, with 12 bases lying between them. The CDR3 bases are TGCAGCGTTGGGGGCGGGCGCCCCTACGAGCAGTACTTC. It is translated as CSVGGGRPYEQYF.

With regard to this clonotype: Compared with germline, one end of the junction differs, possibly owing to a read error. The V gene is TRBV15, the J gene TRBJ2-3, with TRBD2 matching over 9 bases. CDR1 and CDR2 (germline): LNHNV, YYDKDF (reference sequence). The CDR3 is 15 amino acids. CDR3 DNA sequence: TGTGCCACCAGCAGATCCGGGACTAGCAGAGATACGCAGTATTTT. Encoded protein: CATSRSGTSRDTQYF.

This clonotype showed up just a few times. This rearrangement joins TRBV6-1 to TRBJ2-1; 10 bases are a match to TRBD1. V lost 4 bases to trimming and J lost 1 base; unmatched junction nucleotides: 10. This CDR3 has 18 residues. Germline CDR1 is MNHNS and CDR2 is SASEGT. The CDR3, as DNA: TGTGCCAGCAGTGCCGGGACAGGGGTACGAAGATCCTACAATGAGCAGTTCTTC. The encoded protein is CASSAGTGVRRSYNEQFF.

V usage is TRBV5-1 and J usage is TRBJ1-1; D call uncertain. The CDR3 covers 15 residues. V was clipped by 2 bases and J by 2 bases, with 13 bases between them. Germline lookup yields CDR1 SGHRS and CDR2 YFSETQ. This CDR3 reads CASSFRPLANTEAFF. In DNA form, the CDR3 reads TGCGCCAGCAGCTTTCGTCCACTAGCCAACACTGAAGCTTTCTTT.

This clonotype turned up a few times. The V and J genes are TRBV7-8 and TRBJ2-2; 12 bases match TRBD2. The germline V gene has CDR1 SGHVS and CDR2 FQNEAQ. This CDR3 region has 15 residues. V lost 4 bases to trimming and J lost 5 bases; unmatched junction nucleotides: 2. CDR3 loop: CASSYGLAGTGELFF. CDR3 DNA sequence: TGTGCCAGCAGCTACGGACTAGCGGGAACCGGGGAGCTGTTTTTT.

With regard to this clonotype: The junction departs from germline at one end; a sequencing error may be responsible. This chain uses TRBV27 with TRBJ2-7; D ambiguous. The CDR3 covers 14 residues. CDR1 and CDR2 from the germline V gene are MNHEY and SMNVEV (reference sequence). The CDR3 here is CASSFLERSYEQCF. The DNA for the CDR3 is TGTGCCAGCAGTTTTTTGGAACGATCCTACGAGCAGTGCTTC.

The gene calls are TRBV11-3 and TRBJ2-3; D is perhaps TRBD2 (6 bases). Germline assignment: CDR1 SGHNT and CDR2 YENEEA. The CDR3 covers 14 residues. The V and J ends lost 4 bases and 0 bases respectively, with 8 bases between them. The DNA for the CDR3 is TGTGCCAGCAGCTCGGGAGTTAGCACAGATACGCAGTATTTT. It translates to CASSSGVSTDTQYF. Filled out from reference TRBV11-3 and TRBJ2-3, the complete variable domain reads EAGVVQSPRYKIIEKKQPVAFWCNPISGHNTLYWYLQNLGQGPELLIRYENEEAVDDSQLPKDRFSAERLKGVDSTLKIQPAELGDSAVYLCASSSGVSTDTQYFGPGTRLTVL.

This clonotype was counted a few times. The rearrangement joins TRBV29-1 to TRBJ2-2; 11 bases align to TRBD2. This CDR3 contains 18 residues. Trimming removed 1 base from V and 2 bases from J; junction bases left unmatched: 9. CDR1 and CDR2 (germline): SQVTM, ANQGSEA. The CDR3 region has the DNA TGCAGCGTTGAAGGTGGATTAGCGGGAGGGTTAAACACCGGGGAGCTGTTTTTT. This translates into CSVEGGLAGGLNTGELFF.

The genes are TRBV7-9 and TRBJ2-7; D ambiguous. Deletions cut 4 bases from V and 3 bases from J, with 7 bases between. CDR3 length equals 12 residues. Germline V gives CDR1 SEHNR, CDR2 FQNEAQ (reference sequence). The CDR3 reads CASSYPGYEQYF. In nucleotides, the CDR3 is TGTGCCAGCAGCTATCCCGGCTACGAGCAGTACTTC.

V gene TRBV5-5 combines with J gene TRBJ1-6, with TRBD1 as a possible D gene (6 bases). Trimming removed 0 bases at V and 9 bases at J, with 7 bases between. The CDR3 loop spans 13 amino acids. CDR1 is SGHKS and CDR2 is YYEKEE in the germline V gene (reference sequence). The CDR3 is CASSLVRGSPLHF. The CDR3 nucleotides are TGTGCCAGCAGCTTGGTCAGGGGTTCACCCCTCCACTTT.

This clonotype was seen a handful of times. This chain connects TRBV24-1 to TRBJ2-2; D possibly corresponds to TRBD1 (6 bases). The CDR3 covers 16 residues. Trimming shortened V by 5 bases and J by 1 base, and 13 bases separated the two germline ends. The germline gives CDR1 KGHDR, CDR2 SFDVKD. CDR3 sequence: CATSVGQQKNTGELFF. CDR3 nucleotides: TGTGCCACCAGTGTTGGACAGCAGAAGAACACCGGGGAGCTGTTTTTT.

This clonotype was detected only a few times. The chain is built from TRBV7-3 and TRBJ2-7; D possibly matches TRBD1 or TRBD2 (7 bases each). The CDR3 is 15 amino acids. Germline V CDR1 and CDR2: SGHTA, FQGTGA. The V end was cut by 5 bases, the J end by 2 bases, with 16 bases between. The CDR3 DNA sequence: TGTGCCAGCAGCCCCGACTCAGGGGGGGCCTACGAGCAGTACTTC. Its protein is CASSPDSGGAYEQYF.

The rearrangement uses TRBV18 and TRBJ2-1, with 13 bases that match TRBD2. The trim removed 6 bases at V and 6 bases at J, leaving 5 bases unmatched. Germline CDR1 KGHSH, CDR2 LQKENI. The CDR3 runs 15 residues. The chain's CDR3 is CASSETSGRVNEQFF. The CDR3 DNA reads TGTGCCAGCTCCGAAACTAGCGGGAGGGTCAATGAGCAGTTCTTC.

The V gene is TRBV5-1, the J gene TRBJ2-7; perhaps TRBD2 as D (5 bases). The germline V gene has CDR1 SGHRS and CDR2 YFSETQ. V lost 1 base and J 3 bases, leaving 14 bases between the germline ends. The CDR3 has 15 residues. CDR3 loop: CASSLLTGSYYEQYF. Written as DNA, the CDR3 is TGCGCCAGCAGCTTGCTGACGGGGAGCTACTACGAGCAGTACTTC.

A word on this clonotype: Sequence at one end of the junction differs from germline and may be a read error. The chain combines TRBV6-5 with TRBJ1-1, with a possible D match to TRBD1 (6 bases). CDR1 MNHEY and CDR2 SVGAGI come from the germline V gene. CDR3 length: 16 amino acids. CDR3 sequence (DNA): TGTGACAGCAGTTTCGGGACATCAGCTTCGGGCACTGAAGCTTTCTTT. Translating it yields CDSSFGTSASGTEAFF.

This clonotype was seen only a few times. This chain links TRBV5-1 with TRBJ2-1, with 14 bases lining up with TRBD2. Trimming cost V 4 bases and J 6 bases; bases outside gene matches: 6. The CDR3 contains 16 residues. Germline values: CDR1 SGHRS, CDR2 YFSETQ. The DNA for the CDR3 is TGCGCCAGCAGCGTGTCCGGGACTAGCGGGGGCAATGAGCAGTTCTTC. It is translated as CASSVSGTSGGNEQFF.

This clonotype occurred a few times. The gene calls are TRBV6-2 or TRBV6-3 and TRBJ2-3, with D hard to call. CDR3 length: 12 residues. The V gene lost 8 bases and the J gene lost 2 bases, with 8 bases spanning the gap. Germline V gives CDR1 MNHEY, CDR2 SVGEGT. The CDR3 region is CASADVTDTQYF. Written as DNA, the CDR3 is TGTGCCAGCGCGGACGTCACAGATACGCAGTATTTT.

This clonotype occurred a few times. This rearrangement joins TRBV6-1 to TRBJ1-1; D ambiguous. The V end lost 7 bases, the J end lost 0 bases, and 9 bases lay between the germline ends. The CDR3 has 13 residues. The V gene's germline CDR1 is MNHNS and CDR2 SASEGT. CDR3 in amino acids: CASTWALNTEAFF. CDR3 bases: TGTGCCAGCACCTGGGCCCTGAACACTGAAGCTTTCTTT.

This clonotype was counted between two and nine times. The chain employs TRBV20-1 and TRBJ1-5; D gene ambiguous. The V gene lost 1 base and the J gene lost 5 bases, with 12 bases spanning the gap. This CDR3 contains 14 residues. In germline, CDR1 is DFQATT, CDR2 SNEGSKA (reference sequence). CDR3 in amino acids: CSARARALYQPQHF. DNA for the CDR3: TGCAGTGCTAGAGCGAGAGCCCTTTATCAGCCCCAGCATTTT.

This clonotype was counted only a few times. The chain recombines TRBV20-1 with TRBJ2-5; D tentatively reads TRBD1 or TRBD2 (5 bases each). Germline V gene sequence: CDR1 DFQATT, CDR2 SNEGSKA (reference sequence). The V end lost 0 bases, the J end lost 2 bases, and 10 bases lay between the germline ends. This CDR3 has 14 amino acids. The CDR3 DNA follows: TGCAGTGCTAGAGATCCGGGGCCACAAGAGACCCAGTACTTC. Translated: CSARDPGPQETQYF.

The J gene is TRBJ2-7, the V gene TRBV6-5; TRBD1 is a possible D gene (6 bases). The CDR3 loop spans 15 amino acids. The V gene lost 5 bases and the J gene lost 5 bases, with 19 bases spanning the gap. CDR1 and CDR2 from the germline V gene are MNHEY and SVGAGI. The chain's CDR3 is CASSETGIPRDEQYF. The CDR3, as DNA: TGTGCCAGCAGTGAAACAGGGATCCCTCGGGACGAGCAGTACTTC.

The chain links TRBV6-2 or TRBV6-3 to TRBJ2-4, with a possible D match to TRBD2 (6 bases). Germline assignment: CDR1 MNHEY and CDR2 SVGEGT. V shed 3 bases and J shed 6 bases, with 15 bases lying between them. This CDR3 is built from 15 residues. The CDR3 bases are TGTGCCAGCAGTTATGGGCGGGGCCGGTCAAACATTCAGTACTTC. Protein: CASSYGRGRSNIQYF.

This clonotype was counted a few times. This may come from a read error, since a much larger clone is one base off. The CDR3: CASSRDRENEQFF. The CDR3 DNA reads TGTGCCAGCAGCCGGGACAGGGAAAATGAGCAGTTCTTC. The chain recombines TRBV5-6 with TRBJ2-1; 9 nucleotides match TRBD1. Germline V lookup: CDR1 SGHDT, CDR2 YYEEEE. Trimming took 4 bases from V and 7 from J; bases not matched to a gene: 3. CDR3 length: 13 amino acids.

This clonotype was recorded a few times. The gene calls are TRBV9 and TRBJ2-3; D might be TRBD1 (5 bases). This CDR3 spans 15 amino acids. The V gene's germline CDR1 is SGDLS and CDR2 YYNGEE. Trimming removed 0 bases at V and 4 bases at J, with 12 bases between. The CDR3 DNA reads as TGTGCCAGCAGCGTAGTGGCTTTGGGGCCAGATACGCAGTATTTT. Its translation: CASSVVALGPDTQYF.

This chain joins TRBV15 and TRBJ2-2, with D perhaps matching TRBD2 (7 bases). This CDR3 contains 14 residues. V was shortened by 5 bases and J by 8 bases, with 15 bases between the two germline ends. The germline CDR1 and CDR2 sequences are LNHNV and YYDKDF (reference sequence). This CDR3 is CATSGGGGTGELFF. As DNA, the CDR3 is TGTGCCACCAGCGGGGGGGGCGGTACTGGGGAGCTGTTTTTT.

The CDR3 DNA reads TGTGCCAGCAGCTTATACACCGGACTAGCCTACGAGCAGTACTTC. Its translation is CASSLYTGLAYEQYF. The rearrangement links TRBV7-2 to TRBJ2-7; TRBD2 aligns across 7 bases. V trimming: 2 bases; J trimming: 2 bases; junction bases outside the gene matches: 6. This CDR3 spans 15 amino acids. The germline V gene has CDR1 SGHTA and CDR2 FQGNSA. Variable domain in full (rest from reference TRBV7-2 and TRBJ2-7): GAGVSQSPSNKVTEKGKDVELRCDPISGHTALYWYRQSLGQGLEFLIYFQGNSAPDKSGLPSDRFSAERTGGSVSTLTIQRTQQEDSAVYLCASSLYTGLAYEQYFGPGTRLTVT.

The V call is TRBV5-1, the J call TRBJ1-2; TRBD1 matches 10 bases. The CDR3 consists of 16 residues. Unmatched junction bases numbered 8, after V lost 3 bases and J lost 3 bases. CDR1 and CDR2 (germline): SGHRS, YFSETQ. The CDR3 DNA sequence: TGCGCCAGCAGCTCGAAGCCGGGACAGGGGTACTATGGCTACACCTTC. Its protein is CASSSKPGQGYYGYTF.

The rearrangement uses TRBV20-1 and TRBJ1-5; 8 nucleotides match TRBD1. CDR1 and CDR2 from the germline V gene are DFQATT and SNEGSKA (reference sequence). The V and J ends lost 5 bases and 6 bases, in that order; junction bases with no gene match: 9. The CDR3 is made up of 14 amino acids. CDR3 coding DNA: TGCAGTGCTCCAGGACAGGGTATCGGTCAGCCCCAGCATTTT. As protein: CSAPGQGIGQPQHF.

There are a few counts of this clonotype. The chain carries TRBV7-9 and TRBJ2-1, with D maybe TRBD1 (5 bases). Trimming removed 5 bases at V and 8 bases at J, with 10 bases between. Germline V gene lookup returns CDR1 SEHNR and CDR2 FQNEAQ (reference sequence). The CDR3 totals 12 residues. The DNA for the CDR3 is TGTGCCAGCAGCATAAAACAGGATGAGCAGTTCTTC. Translation gives CASSIKQDEQFF.

This chain links TRBV12-5 with TRBJ2-2; D not certain. Germline V gives CDR1 LGHNT, CDR2 FRNRAP. The CDR3 totals 15 residues. Trimming shortened V by 6 bases and J by 4 bases, and 15 bases separated the two germline ends. CDR3 in DNA: TGTGCTAGTGGCCCCCGATCCCCGCTCACCGGGGAGCTGTTTTTT. This sequence encodes CASGPRSPLTGELFF.